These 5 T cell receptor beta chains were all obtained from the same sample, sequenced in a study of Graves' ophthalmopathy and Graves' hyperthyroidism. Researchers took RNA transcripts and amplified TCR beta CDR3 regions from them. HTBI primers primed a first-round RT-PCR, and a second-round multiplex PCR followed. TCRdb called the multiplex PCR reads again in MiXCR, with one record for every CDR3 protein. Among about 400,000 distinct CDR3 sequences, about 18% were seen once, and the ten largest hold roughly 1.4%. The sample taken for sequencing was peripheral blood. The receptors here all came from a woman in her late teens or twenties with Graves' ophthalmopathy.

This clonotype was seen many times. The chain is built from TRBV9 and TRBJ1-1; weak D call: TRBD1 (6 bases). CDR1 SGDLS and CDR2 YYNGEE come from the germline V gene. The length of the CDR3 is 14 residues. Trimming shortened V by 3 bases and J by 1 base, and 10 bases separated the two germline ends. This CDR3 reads CASSAGQSNTEAFF. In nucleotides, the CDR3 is TGTGCCAGCAGCGCCGGACAGTCGAACACTGAAGCTTTCTTT.

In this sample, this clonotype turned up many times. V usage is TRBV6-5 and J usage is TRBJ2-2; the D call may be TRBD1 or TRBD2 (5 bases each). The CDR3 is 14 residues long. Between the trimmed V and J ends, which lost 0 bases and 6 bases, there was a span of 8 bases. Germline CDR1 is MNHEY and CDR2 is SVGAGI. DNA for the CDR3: TGTGCCAGCAGTTACTCTCGGGGCTCCGGGGAGCTGTTTTTT. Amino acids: CASSYSRGSGELFF.

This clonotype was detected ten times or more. Here the CDR3 DNA reads TGTGCCAGCAGCCCATTGAACAGGGGGACAGAGACCCAGTACTTC. Translated: CASSPLNRGTETQYF. This chain uses TRBV5-5 with TRBJ2-5, with 8 bases lining up with TRBD1. The CDR3 loop spans 15 amino acids. Germline V CDR1 and CDR2: SGHKS, YYEKEE (reference sequence). V was pared by 4 bases and J by 4 bases, with 9 bases of the junction left unmatched.

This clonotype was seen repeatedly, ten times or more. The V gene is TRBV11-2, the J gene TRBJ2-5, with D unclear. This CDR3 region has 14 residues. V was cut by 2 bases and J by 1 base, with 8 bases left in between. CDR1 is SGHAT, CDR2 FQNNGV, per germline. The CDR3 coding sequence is TGTGCCAGCAGCTTACGTCCCTTCCAAGAGACCCAGTACTTC. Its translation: CASSLRPFQETQYF.

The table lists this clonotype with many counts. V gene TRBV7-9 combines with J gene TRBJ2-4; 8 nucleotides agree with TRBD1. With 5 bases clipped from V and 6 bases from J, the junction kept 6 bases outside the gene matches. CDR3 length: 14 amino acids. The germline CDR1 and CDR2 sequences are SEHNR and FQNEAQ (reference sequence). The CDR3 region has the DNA TGTGCCAGCAGCGCGGGCCAGGGGGCAAACATTCAGTACTTC. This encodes CASSAGQGANIQYF.